This T cell receptor beta chain was identified in a study of blood T cell repertoires in COVID-19. Produced via immunoSEQ multiplex PCR; TCRdb's table is partial and in-frame only. Among 150,000 to 200,000 clones listed, approximately 90% were seen once. This CDR3 is 19 amino acids long. The V gene's germline CDR1 is SGDLS and CDR2 YYNGEE. J was trimmed by 1 base and V by 0 bases; bases with no gene match: 10. The chain has TRBV9 and TRBJ2-2, with 9 bases identical to TRBD2. Sequenced: peripheral blood. The sequence derives from a woman of 80 years or more in a cohort sampled during active or convalescent COVID-19. CDR3 nucleotide sequence: TGTGCCAGCAGCGTAGGGGGAATAGCGGGGGTTATGAACACCGGGGAGCTGTTTTTT. Encoded protein: CASSVGGIAGVMNTGELFF.